Each of the 3 T cell receptor beta chains below was sequenced from the same sample in a study of shared clonotypes between healthy human individuals. TCRdb's table, derived via immunoSEQ multiplex PCR, lists solely in-frame clones and lacks some. The data show 450,000 to 650,000 clones, just over 75% seen once. The sample taken for sequencing was PBMCs. The origin of the receptors is a woman between 35 and 50 years old in good health. Some clones in this sample may be carry-over from other donors' samples.

A single count supports this clone. The chain carries TRBV19 and TRBJ2-7; 7 nucleotides align to TRBD1. Trimming cost V 1 base and J 2 bases; bases outside gene matches: 8. There are 16 residues in the CDR3. CDR1 is LNHDA, CDR2 SQIVND, per germline (reference sequence). In DNA form, the CDR3 reads TGTGCCAGTAGTATAGTTCCCGGACAGGCAGCCTACGAGCAGTACTTC. It is translated as CASSIVPGQAAYEQYF.

In regard to this clone: The sample contains more than one DNA sequence encoding this CDR3. The V call is TRBV30, the J call TRBJ1-4, with D maybe TRBD1 (5 bases). The CDR3 is 12 residues long. Germline CDR1 and CDR2: GTSNPN and SVGIG (reference sequence). V lost 3 bases to trimming and J lost 7 bases, with 9 bases between them. The CDR3 here is CAWSLRGEKLFF. The CDR3 DNA sequence: TGTGCCTGGAGCCTGAGGGGTGAAAAACTGTTTTTT.

This chain joins TRBV7-2 and TRBJ2-5; 7 bases align to TRBD1. V gave up 5 bases and J gave up 1 base; unmatched junction bases: 4. Germline CDR1 and CDR2: SGHTA and FQGNSA. The CDR3 has 14 amino acids. The CDR3 here is CASSRDSFQETQYF. The CDR3 DNA is TGTGCCAGCAGCCGGGACAGCTTCCAAGAGACCCAGTACTTC. Combining the CDR3 with reference TRBV7-2 and TRBJ2-5 gives the whole variable domain GAGVSQSPSNKVTEKGKDVELRCDPISGHTALYWYRQSLGQGLEFLIYFQGNSAPDKSGLPSDRFSAERTGGSVSTLTIQRTQQEDSAVYLCASSRDSFQETQYFGPGTRLLVL.